A selection of T cell receptor beta chains follows, all from one sample in a study of cytomegalovirus exposure and HLA in healthy donors. Produced via immunoSEQ multiplex PCR; TCRdb's table is partial and in-frame only. The data show 150,000 to 200,000 clones, over 70% seen once. The sample comprised PBMCs. All receptors come from a male donor in good health and CMV-seronegative. CDR3s include the opening cysteine and the closing phenylalanine or tryptophan. Fields, in order: clone size, D gene, V gene, J gene, CDR3 DNA, CDR3 protein. The D gene is left open where the match is weak. A row's size may be missing; if present it is once, few, many or a size class.

>-|TRBD1|TRBV11-3|TRBJ2-7
TGTGCCAGCAGCCCTGGGACAGGGGGGAGGGAGCAGTACTTC
CASSPGTGGREQYF
>-|-|TRBV28|TRBJ1-3
TGTGCCAGCGCTGGACTCTCCCGAGGAGACACCATATATTTT
CASAGLSRGDTIYF
>-|TRBD1|TRBV5-5|TRBJ1-1
TGTGCCAGCAGCATAACGTCTTCTGGCAGGGGGGCAGGTACTGAAGCTTTCTTT
CASSITSSGRGAGTEAFF
>few|-|TRBV2|TRBJ2-4
TGTGCCAGCAAAGAGACACTCAAACTAGCCAAAAACATTCAGTACTTC
CASKETLKLAKNIQYF
>-|-|TRBV10-3|TRBJ2-2
TGTGCCATCACCGTTTTCCCCCGGGGAGCCAACACCGGGGAGCTGTTTTTT
CAITVFPRGANTGELFF
>-|TRBD1|TRBV4-1|TRBJ1-4
TGCGCCAGCAGCCATAACGACCTCGGGACAGGGAACGAAAAACTGTTTTTT
CASSHNDLGTGNEKLFF
>-|TRBD2|TRBV19|TRBJ2-1
TGTGCCAGTAGTGTTGGTCTAGCGGGAGGGGAGCAGTTCTTC
CASSVGLAGGEQFF
>few|-|TRBV28|TRBJ2-6
TGTGCCAGCAGTCCTGTGGGGCGCTCTGGGGCCAACGTCCTGACTTTC
CASSPVGRSGANVLTF
>-|-|TRBV2|TRBJ2-7
TGTGCCAGCAGAGGACAGTCCTACGAGCAGTACTTC
CASRGQSYEQYF
>-|TRBD2|TRBV6-1|TRBJ2-2
TGTGCCAGCAGTGAGCCTAGCGGGGGGGCCTTCGGGGAGCTGTTTTTT
CASSEPSGGAFGELFF
>-|TRBD2|TRBV5-1|TRBJ2-1
TGCGCCAGCAGCTCGGCTAGCGGGAGGGGTGAGCAGTTCTTC
CASSSASGRGEQFF
>-|-|TRBV5-8|TRBJ2-2
TGTGCCAGCAGCTTGGTCCGGCCTCCGCGGGACGGGGAGCTGTTTTTT
CASSLVRPPRDGELFF
>-|-|TRBV5-1|TRBJ1-1
TGCGCCAGCAGCGTGGACACGCGGGGCACTGAAGCTTTCTTT
CASSVDTRGTEAFF
>few|TRBD1|TRBV4-3|TRBJ1-5
TGCGCCAGCAGCCAAGATGCCCAGGGGGATCAGCCCCAGCATTTT
CASSQDAQGDQPQHF
>few|TRBD2|TRBV5-1|TRBJ2-3
TGCGCCAGCAGCTTGGCAAGGCGGGAGGCCACAGATACGCAGTATTTT
CASSLARREATDTQYF
>-|TRBD1|TRBV28|TRBJ2-3
TGTGCCAGCAGTACCCCCGGGACAGGGGACCATTTGAGGCAGTATTTT
CASSTPGTGDHLRQYF
>-|-|TRBV7-2|TRBJ1-4
TGTGCCAGCAGCCCCGGGAGGGGGTTCTCTAATGAAAAACTGTTTTTT
CASSPGRGFSNEKLFF
>few|-|TRBV5-6|TRBJ2-7
TGTGCCAGCAGCTTGATGGGTGTCAGGGGGGACTACGAGCAGTACTTC
CASSLMGVRGDYEQYF
>-|-|TRBV7-9|TRBJ1-2
TGTGCCAGCAGCCAACAGGTAGCTAACTATGGCTACACCTTC
CASSQQVANYGYTF
>-|TRBD2|TRBV4-2|TRBJ2-1
TGTGCCAGCAGCCAAACTAGCGGGGGTGGAAATGAGCAGTTCTTC
CASSQTSGGGNEQFF
>-|TRBD1|TRBV15|TRBJ2-2
TGTGCCACCAGGATATACAGGGGAATGACCGGGGAGCTGTTTTTT
CATRIYRGMTGELFF
>-|-|TRBV7-9|TRBJ1-5
TGTGCCAGCAGACAGAATAGCAATCAGCCCCAGCATTTT
CASRQNSNQPQHF
>-|-|TRBV25-1|TRBJ1-2
TGTGCCAGCAGTGAATATGGGGGGTCAGGCTACACCTTC
CASSEYGGSGYTF
>-|-|TRBV5-4|TRBJ1-1
TGTGCCAGCAGCTTGGGGCAGGGGATGAACACTGAAGCTTTCTTT
CASSLGQGMNTEAFF
>once|-|TRBV7-9|TRBJ2-7
TGTGCCAGCAGCTTAAGGGAGTACCACGAGCAGTACTTC
CASSLREYHEQYF
>-|-|TRBV9|TRBJ1-2
TGTGCCAGCAGCGGGACATTCTATGGCTACACCTTC
CASSGTFYGYTF
>-|-|TRBV19|TRBJ2-5
TGTGCCAGTGCTGCCCGTAGGGGCCTGACCCTCCAAGAGACCCAGTACTTC
CASAARRGLTLQETQYF
>-|-|TRBV5-1|TRBJ1-3
TGCGCCAGCAGCTTGAACGGTAACTCTGGAAACACCATATATTTT
CASSLNGNSGNTIYF
>-|-|TRBV5-4|TRBJ2-5
TGTGCCAGCAGCCCAGGACAAGAGACCCAGTACTTC
CASSPGQETQYF
>-|-|TRBV7-8|TRBJ1-1
TGTGCCAGCAGCCCGCTGGGGCGCGGGGTGAGTTGGACTGAAGCTTTCTTT
CASSPLGRGVSWTEAFF
>-|-|TRBV5-1|TRBJ1-2
TGCGCCAGCAGCGCCCGAGGGTTGCAGGCAAGCCGTAACTATGGCTACACCTTC
CASSARGLQASRNYGYTF
>-|TRBD1|TRBV2|TRBJ1-1
TGTGCCAGCAGTCCCAGGGGGGACACTGAAGCTTTCTTT
CASSPRGDTEAFF
>few|TRBD1|TRBV30|TRBJ1-2
TGTGCCTGGAGAGGGACAGGGGGGTCTGGTGGCTACACCTTC
CAWRGTGGSGGYTF
>few|TRBD1|TRBV28|TRBJ2-5
TGTGCCAGCAGTCGTGACAGGGTCCAAGAGACCCAGTACTTC
CASSRDRVQETQYF
>-|-|TRBV5-1|TRBJ2-1
TGCGCCAGCAGCTTGGTGAGGGGGGGGTACAATGAGCAGTTCTTC
CASSLVRGGYNEQFF
>-|TRBD2|TRBV29-1|TRBJ2-2
TGCAGCGTTGAGGGGACTAGCGGGACCGGGGAGCTGTTTTTT
CSVEGTSGTGELFF
>-|-|TRBV27|TRBJ1-6
TGTGCCAGCAGTTCGAGGACAGCTCTGAATTCACCCCTCCACTTT
CASSSRTALNSPLHF
>-|TRBD2|TRBV27|TRBJ2-1
TGTGCCAGCAGTCCGCTACTAGCGGGAGGGCCGGATGAGCAGTTCTTC
CASSPLLAGGPDEQFF
>-|-|TRBV28|TRBJ2-7
TGTGCCAGCGGAGGGCAGGTGGACGAGCAGTACTTC
CASGGQVDEQYF
>-|-|TRBV27|TRBJ1-1
TGTGCCAGCAGTTACAGGATGAACACTGAAGCTTTCTTT
CASSYRMNTEAFF
>-|TRBD1|TRBV10-3|TRBJ1-6
TGTGCCATCAGGGGGACCGGGACAGGGAATTCACCCCTCCACTTT
CAIRGTGTGNSPLHF
>-|-|TRBV2|TRBJ1-4
TGTGCCAGCACTTTTAGGGGAAGATGGAATGAAAAACTGTTTTTT
CASTFRGRWNEKLFF
>-|TRBD1|TRBV5-1|TRBJ1-1
TGCGCCAGCAGCTTGGGCCCTACGACAGGGGAGGAAGCTTTCTTT
CASSLGPTTGEEAFF
>-|-|TRBV10-3|TRBJ2-6
TGTGCCATCAGCCCACGTGGTGTGCGGGGCCACACTGGGGCCAACGTCCTGACTTTC
CAISPRGVRGHTGANVLTF